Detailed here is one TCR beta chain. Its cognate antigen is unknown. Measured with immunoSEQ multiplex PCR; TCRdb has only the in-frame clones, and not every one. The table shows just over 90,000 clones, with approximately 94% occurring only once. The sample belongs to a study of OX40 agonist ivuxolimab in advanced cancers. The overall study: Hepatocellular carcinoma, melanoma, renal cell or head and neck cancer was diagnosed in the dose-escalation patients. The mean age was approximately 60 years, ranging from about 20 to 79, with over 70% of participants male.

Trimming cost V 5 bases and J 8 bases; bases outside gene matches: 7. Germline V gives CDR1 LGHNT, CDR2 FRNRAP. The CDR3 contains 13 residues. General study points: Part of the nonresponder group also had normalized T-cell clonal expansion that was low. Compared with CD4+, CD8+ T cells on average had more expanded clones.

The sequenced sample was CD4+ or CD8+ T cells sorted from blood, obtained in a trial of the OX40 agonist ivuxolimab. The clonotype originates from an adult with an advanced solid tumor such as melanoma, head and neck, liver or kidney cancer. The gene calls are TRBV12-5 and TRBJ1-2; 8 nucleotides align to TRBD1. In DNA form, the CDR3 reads TGTGCTAGTGGTCCGCAGGGGGCGCGCGGCTACACCTTC. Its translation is CASGPQGARGYTF.